One sample yielded the 27 T cell receptor beta chains listed below, sequenced in a study of blood T cell repertoires in COVID-19. TCRdb's copy holds only in-frame clones and misses some; the assay was immunoSEQ multiplex PCR. The sample consists of around 140,000 clones, 88% of them appearing once. Specimen: peripheral blood. Source of these receptors: a human donor with COVID-19, enrolled during active disease. The donor label of this sample is uncertain.

The chain recombines TRBV7-7 with TRBJ2-2, with D tentatively TRBD1 (5 bases). From germline, CDR1 is SSHAT and CDR2 FNYEAQ (reference sequence). The CDR3 is made up of 14 amino acids. DNA for the CDR3: TGTGCTAGCCAGACAGATCGCAACACCGGGGAGCTGTTTTTT. Protein sequence: CASQTDRNTGELFF.

The rearrangement links TRBV6-5 to TRBJ2-1; 10 positions match TRBD2. Germline lookup yields CDR1 MNHEY and CDR2 SVGAGI. V shed 7 bases, J shed 7 bases, and the junction held 7 bases outside the gene matches. The CDR3 runs to 14 residues. CDR3 sequence (DNA): TGTGCCAGCAAACCTAGCGGGAGACGGAATGAGCAGTTCTTC. Translation: CASKPSGRRNEQFF.

The chain employs TRBV6-6 and TRBJ2-5, with 9 bases fitting TRBD1. The V segment lost 6 bases and the J segment 5 bases; nucleotides outside the gene matches: 10. This CDR3 region has 15 residues. The germline V gene encodes CDR1 MNHNY and CDR2 SVGAGI (reference sequence). CDR3 protein: CASSPRTGEGETQYF. The CDR3 nucleotides read TGTGCCAGCAGCCCTCGGACAGGGGAGGGGGAGACCCAGTACTTC.

The V call is TRBV3-1 (or the pseudogene TRBV3-2), the J call TRBJ1-2; D uncertain. This CDR3 region has 15 residues. CDR1 is LGHDT and CDR2 is YNNKEL in the germline V gene (reference sequence). Trimming cost V 0 bases and J 0 bases, with 8 bases left between them. The CDR3 coding sequence is TGTGCCAGCAGCCAAGAACCGGGTACTAACTATGGCTACACCTTC. Its protein is CASSQEPGTNYGYTF.

This clone was seen a single time. The rearrangement joins TRBV20-1 to TRBJ1-1; tentatively, D is TRBD1 (5 bases). V lost 4 bases, J lost 11 bases, and 14 bases lay in between. CDR1 is DFQATT and CDR2 is SNEGSKA in the germline V gene (reference sequence). The CDR3 is 11 residues long. CDR3 region: CSATRGSRAFF. The CDR3 DNA reads as TGCAGTGCTACACGGGGGTCGCGGGCTTTCTTT.

The chain links TRBV15 to TRBJ1-1; D is unresolved. The CDR3 consists of 13 residues. The germline gives CDR1 LNHNV, CDR2 YYDKDF (reference sequence). Trimming pared 4 bases from V and 6 bases from J, leaving 12 bases between. In DNA, the CDR3 is TGTGCCACCAGCACCCGACTTTATTCTGAAGCTTTCTTT. This codes for CATSTRLYSEAFF.

The chain is built from TRBV4-2 and TRBJ1-1; TRBD1 agrees at 7 bases. The CDR3 sequence is 14 residues long. V shed 4 bases and J 0 bases; nucleotides not matched to a gene: 2. Germline values: CDR1 LGHNA, CDR2 YNFKEQ. As DNA, the CDR3 is TGTGCCAGCAGCCGGGACAGCATGAACACTGAAGCTTTCTTT. This gives the protein CASSRDSMNTEAFF.

The genes are TRBV30 and TRBJ1-2, with 7 bases lining up with TRBD1. The V gene end was trimmed by 1 base and the J gene end by 6 bases; junction bases not matched to a gene: 11. This CDR3 contains 15 residues. Germline V CDR1 and CDR2: GTSNPN, SVGIG (reference sequence). CDR3 nucleotide sequence: TGTGCCTGGAGTGGTGGGCAGGGGGGCGAGGATGGCTACACCTTC. Protein product: CAWSGGQGGEDGYTF.

The rearrangement uses TRBV30 and TRBJ1-2, with TRBD1 matching over 9 bases. V dropped 4 bases and J dropped 3; count of bases not matched to a gene: 6. The CDR3 covers 14 residues. Germline CDR1 GTSNPN, CDR2 SVGIG (reference sequence). The chain's CDR3 is CAWTPDRGDYGYTF. The CDR3 nucleotides are TGTGCCTGGACCCCGGACAGGGGCGACTATGGCTACACCTTC.

J is TRBJ1-6 and V is TRBV6-6; TRBD1 agrees at 7 bases. Germline lookup yields CDR1 MNHNY and CDR2 SVGAGI (reference sequence). V was pared by 0 bases and J by 8 bases, with 7 bases of the junction left unmatched. The CDR3 is made up of 16 amino acids. The CDR3 DNA follows: TGTGCCAGCAGTTACTCGATGGGCAGGGGGTATTCACCCCTCCACTTT. This encodes CASSYSMGRGYSPLHF.

This rearrangement joins TRBV5-1 to TRBJ1-3, with 7 bases fitting TRBD1. Germline-derived CDR1 and CDR2 are SGHRS and YFSETQ. The CDR3 loop spans 15 amino acids. With 0 bases clipped from V and 5 bases from J, the junction kept 5 bases outside the gene matches. This chain's CDR3 is CASSLATGIRNTIYF. The CDR3 DNA follows: TGCGCCAGCAGCTTGGCGACAGGGATTAGAAACACCATATATTTT.

This clone was counted a single time. V gene TRBV5-1 combines with J gene TRBJ1-3; TRBD1 matches 8 bases. Germline CDR1 is SGHRS and CDR2 is YFSETQ. This CDR3 is built from 19 residues. V lost 0 bases to trimming and J lost 1 base; unmatched junction nucleotides: 12. Here the CDR3 reads CASSLVAGGYTRSGNTIYF. CDR3 DNA: TGCGCCAGCAGCTTGGTGGCAGGGGGCTACACAAGGTCTGGAAACACCATATATTTT.

This clone appeared a single time. The chain carries TRBV5-6 and TRBJ1-2; the D is unclear. The V end lost 0 bases, the J end lost 8 bases, and 11 bases lay between the germline ends. This CDR3 region has 13 residues. Germline CDR1 reads SGHDT; CDR2 reads YYEEEE. The CDR3: CASSLVSGEGYTF. The CDR3 bases are TGTGCCAGCAGCTTGGTGTCTGGGGAGGGCTACACCTTC.

The chain is built from TRBV19 and TRBJ1-2; the match to TRBD1 covers 11 bases. CDR1 is LNHDA, CDR2 SQIVND, per germline (reference sequence). V trimming: 10 bases; J trimming: 4 bases; junction bases outside the gene matches: 8. The CDR3 spans 14 residues. The CDR3 protein is CATQDRGLVYGYTF. CDR3 sequence (DNA): TGTGCCACCCAGGACAGGGGGCTTGTCTATGGCTACACCTTC.

The chain combines TRBV9 with TRBJ2-3; TRBD2 might be the D (6 bases). Trimming took off 6 bases at V and 2 bases at J, with 19 bases between the two ends. Germline V gene data show CDR1 as SGDLS and CDR2 as YYNGEE. The CDR3 sequence is 16 residues long. The CDR3 here is CASTRDFERSTDTQYF. CDR3 DNA sequence: TGTGCCAGCACGAGGGACTTCGAGAGATCCACAGATACGCAGTATTTT.

V usage is TRBV7-2 and J usage is TRBJ1-2, with D perhaps TRBD1 (6 bases). Trimming shortened V by 5 bases and J by 8 bases, and 18 bases separated the two germline ends. This CDR3 is built from 14 residues. CDR1 is SGHTA and CDR2 is FQGNSA in the germline V gene. The CDR3 region is CASSPSTGAGGYTF. CDR3 in DNA: TGTGCCAGCAGCCCCTCGACAGGCGCAGGGGGCTACACCTTC.

The V gene is TRBV18, the J gene TRBJ2-3; 9 bases agree with TRBD2. The junction had 5 bases not matched to a gene; V was cut back by 3 bases and J by 4 bases. The germline gives CDR1 KGHSH, CDR2 LQKENI. This CDR3 region has 15 residues. The CDR3 DNA is TGTGCCAGCTCACCTTTAGCGGGGGAGGCAGATACGCAGTATTTT. This gives the protein CASSPLAGEADTQYF.

This clone was seen just once. The V and J genes are TRBV19 and TRBJ2-5, with 7 bases that match TRBD1. The V gene's germline CDR1 is LNHDA and CDR2 SQIVND (reference sequence). With 4 bases clipped from V and 5 bases from J, the junction kept 13 bases outside the gene matches. The CDR3 has 16 amino acids. CDR3 nucleotides: TGTGCCAGTAGTAAACAGGGGTTGGTATCGGTTGAGACCCAGTACTTC. Protein: CASSKQGLVSVETQYF.

J is TRBJ2-3 and V is TRBV9, with D hard to call. Germline V gene data show CDR1 as SGDLS and CDR2 as YYNGEE. There are 19 residues in the CDR3. Trimming removed 0 bases at V and 2 bases at J, with 22 bases between. CDR3 sequence reads: CASSVGIQTRFTFTDTQYF. In DNA form, the CDR3 reads TGTGCCAGCAGCGTAGGTATTCAAACTCGGTTCACGTTCACAGATACGCAGTATTTT.

This chain connects TRBV10-3 to TRBJ1-3; D is perhaps TRBD1 (5 bases). V lost 6 bases and J lost 1, with 7 bases in between. Per the germline V gene, CDR1 is ENHRY and CDR2 is SYGVKD. This CDR3 is built from 13 residues. For the CDR3, the DNA is TGTGCCATCAGCCAGGGATCTGGAAACACCATATATTTT. Protein product: CAISQGSGNTIYF.

The chain joins TRBV5-1 to TRBJ2-6, with D maybe TRBD2 (5 bases). This CDR3 has 18 residues. With 0 bases removed from V and 0 bases from J, the gap between germline ends came to 13 bases. Looked up from germline, CDR1 is SGHRS and CDR2 is YFSETQ. CDR3 region: CASSLDRGLGSGANVLTF. The DNA for the CDR3 is TGCGCCAGCAGCTTGGATCGGGGTTTGGGCTCTGGGGCCAACGTCCTGACTTTC. Looking up the rest from reference TRBV5-1 and TRBJ2-6 gives the full variable domain: KAGVTQTPRYLIKTRGQQVTLSCSPISGHRSVSWYQQTPGQGLQFLFEYFSETQRNKGNFPGRFSGRQFSNSRSEMNVSTLELGDSALYLCASSLDRGLGSGANVLTFGAGSRLTVL.

The rearrangement links TRBV5-6 to TRBJ2-2, with unresolved D. Germline loops: CDR1 SGHDT, CDR2 YYEEEE. V dropped 3 bases and J dropped 1 base, with 7 bases sitting between them. The CDR3 runs to 14 residues. The CDR3 loop reads CASSSTLNTGELFF. The CDR3 DNA reads as TGTGCCAGCAGCTCAACATTGAACACCGGGGAGCTGTTTTTT.

A note on this clone: Other DNA sequences of this sample code for an identical CDR3. The chain links TRBV5-1 to TRBJ2-3; 13 bases fit TRBD2. V lost 2 bases, J lost 2 bases, and 5 bases stayed unmatched. The CDR3 runs 17 residues. Germline CDR1 is SGHRS and CDR2 is YFSETQ. The CDR3 sequence is CASSLGTSGTNTDTQYF. The CDR3 DNA is TGCGCCAGCAGCTTAGGGACTAGCGGGACCAACACAGATACGCAGTATTTT.

The gene calls are TRBV7-2 and TRBJ2-2; 7 bases map to TRBD2. The ends lost 4 bases at V and 5 bases at J; junction bases unmatched: 4. CDR1 is SGHTA, CDR2 FQGNSA, per germline. The CDR3 runs 14 residues. CDR3 DNA: TGTGCCAGCAGCTCGGGACTACAGACCGGGGAGCTGTTTTTT. This codes for CASSSGLQTGELFF. Complete variable domain (other parts from reference TRBV7-2 and TRBJ2-2): GAGVSQSPSNKVTEKGKDVELRCDPISGHTALYWYRQSLGQGLEFLIYFQGNSAPDKSGLPSDRFSAERTGGSVSTLTIQRTQQEDSAVYLCASSSGLQTGELFFGEGSRLTVL.

This chain links TRBV6-4 with TRBJ2-5, with 12 bases identical to TRBD2. Germline V lookup: CDR1 MRHNA, CDR2 SNTAGT. Trimming at V came to 5 bases and at J to 4 bases, leaving 5 bases not matched to a gene. The CDR3 contains 15 residues. The CDR3 nucleotides read TGTGCCAGCAGTACTAGCGGGGGGAGTGGAGAGACCCAGTACTTC. Translated: CASSTSGGSGETQYF.

A single count supports this clone. The chain joins TRBV10-1 to TRBJ1-6; 8 nucleotides line up with TRBD1. Germline lookup yields CDR1 WNHNN and CDR2 SYGVQD (reference sequence). The CDR3 length is 16 residues. Trimming cost V 2 bases and J 10 bases; bases outside gene matches: 10. CDR3 sequence reads: CASSEDPRGPRSPLHF. The CDR3 DNA sequence: TGCGCCAGCAGTGAGGACCCCAGGGGGCCTCGATCACCCCTCCACTTT.

V and J are TRBV4-1 and TRBJ2-7; the match to TRBD1 covers 10 bases. The CDR3 extends over 13 amino acids. Germline CDR1 reads MGHRA; CDR2 reads YSYEKL. V gave up 8 bases and J gave up 2 bases; unmatched junction bases: 3. CDR3 sequence: CASGGTGAYEQYF. The CDR3 DNA is TGCGCCAGCGGAGGGACAGGGGCCTACGAGCAGTACTTC.